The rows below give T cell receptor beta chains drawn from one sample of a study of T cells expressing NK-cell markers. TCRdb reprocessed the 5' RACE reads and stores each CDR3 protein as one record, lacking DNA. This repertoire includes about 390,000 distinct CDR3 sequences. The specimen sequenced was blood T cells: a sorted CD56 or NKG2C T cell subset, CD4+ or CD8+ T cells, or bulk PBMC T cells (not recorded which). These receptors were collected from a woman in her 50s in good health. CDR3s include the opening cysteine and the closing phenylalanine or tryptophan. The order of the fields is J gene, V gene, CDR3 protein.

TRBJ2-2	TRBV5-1	CASEGGSGELFF
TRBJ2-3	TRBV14	CASSPPLTDTQYF
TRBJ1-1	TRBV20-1	CSAGGQGALLGTEAFF
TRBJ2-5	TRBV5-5	CASSLGPGLPETQYF
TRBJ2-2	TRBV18	CASSPISRNTGELFF
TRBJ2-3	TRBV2	CASNPGLAAFDTQYF
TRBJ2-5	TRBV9	CASSVAGGPKKTQYF
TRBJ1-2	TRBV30	CAWCPPGQNYGYTF
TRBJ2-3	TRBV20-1	CSARDPLTAGSTDTQYF
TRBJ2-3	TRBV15	CATSRPQGAVTDTQYF
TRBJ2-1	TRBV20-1	CSATPLGGWNEQFF